The 11 T cell receptor beta chains below were found in one sample sequenced in a study of cytomegalovirus exposure and HLA in healthy donors. PCR was performed using 60 Vbeta and 13 Jbeta primers. TCRdb keeps only in-frame clones here, not all; method: immunoSEQ multiplex PCR. This sample has about 99,000 clones; 60% to 80% occur once, and the top ten carry roughly 3%. Sequenced: PBMCs. The receptor source for this set is a middle-aged man in good health and CMV-seronegative.

This chain links TRBV7-9 with TRBJ2-1; 7 bases agree with TRBD1. The CDR3 contains 15 residues. Germline assignment: CDR1 SEHNR and CDR2 FQNEAQ (reference sequence). Losses at the gene ends were 5 bases for V and 4 bases for J; bases not matched to a gene: 8. This CDR3 reads CASSTGTANYNEQFF. CDR3 DNA: TGTGCCAGCAGCACCGGGACAGCCAATTACAATGAGCAGTTCTTC.

The chain joins TRBV7-8 to TRBJ1-2; D might be TRBD1 (6 bases). V dropped 5 bases and J dropped 3 bases, with 16 bases sitting between them. The CDR3 covers 15 residues. Per the germline V gene, CDR1 is SGHVS and CDR2 is FQNEAQ. CDR3 coding DNA: TGTGCCAGCAGCGCGCTACAGGGTCTGGACTATGGCTACACCTTC. It encodes CASSALQGLDYGYTF.

The chain employs TRBV5-1 and TRBJ2-1; 7 bases line up with TRBD1. The CDR3 totals 15 residues. CDR1 SGHRS and CDR2 YFSETQ come from the germline V gene. The trim removed 0 bases at V and 7 bases at J, leaving 7 bases unmatched. DNA for the CDR3: TGCGCCAGCAGCTTGGTTGTGAAGGGGGCGAATGAGCAGTTCTTC. Amino acid sequence: CASSLVVKGANEQFF.

This chain uses TRBV19 with TRBJ2-1; TRBD1 agrees at 11 bases. The germline CDR1 and CDR2 sequences are LNHDA and SQIVND (reference sequence). Trimming at V came to 7 bases and at J to 6 bases, leaving 8 bases not matched to a gene. The CDR3 runs to 15 residues. CDR3 in amino acids: CASKVGGTGGNEQFF. The CDR3 DNA sequence: TGTGCCAGTAAAGTGGGGGGGACAGGGGGCAATGAGCAGTTCTTC.

As to this clone: An end of the junction differs from the germline gene, which may be a read error. As DNA, the CDR3 is TGTGCCAGCAGTTCCGGCGGGGAGCGCCTGCGCTTC. It is translated as CASSSGGERLRF. V usage is TRBV28 and J usage is TRBJ2-7; TRBD2 is a possible D gene (6 bases). Per the germline V gene, CDR1 is MDHEN and CDR2 is SYDVKM. This CDR3 is 12 amino acids long.

This chain links TRBV27 with TRBJ2-1, with 12 nucleotides matching TRBD2. J lost 8 bases, V lost 4 bases, and 9 bases had no gene match. CDR1 and CDR2 (germline): MNHEY, SMNVEV (reference sequence). The CDR3 sequence is 16 residues long. CDR3 protein: CASSSDYRLAGDEQFF. CDR3 DNA: TGTGCCAGCAGTTCCGATTACCGACTAGCGGGAGATGAGCAGTTCTTC.

The chain has TRBV4-2 and TRBJ1-5; maybe TRBD1 (6 bases). There are 17 residues in the CDR3. Germline CDR1 reads LGHNA; CDR2 reads YNFKEQ. V was cut by 4 bases and J by 6 bases, with 22 bases left in between. In nucleotides, the CDR3 is TGTGCCAGCAGCCGGGATTGGGCAGGGGCCGAGGGTCAGCCCCAGCATTTT. It specifies CASSRDWAGAEGQPQHF.

As to this clone: Relative to the germline gene, one junction end is altered; a read error may explain this. The chain uses TRBV11-2 and TRBJ2-1, with D tentatively TRBD2 (6 bases). The CDR3 is 15 amino acids. Germline lookup yields CDR1 SGHAT and CDR2 FQNNGV. CDR3 bases: TGTGCCAGCAGCTTAGCCGCGGGGTCTAACAATGCGCAGTTCTTC. Encoded protein: CASSLAAGSNNAQFF.

The chain couples TRBV5-1 to TRBJ1-4; 8 bases fit TRBD1. Unmatched junction bases numbered 5, after V lost 0 bases and J lost 7 bases. CDR1 is SGHRS, CDR2 YFSETQ, per germline. This CDR3 is 15 amino acids long. The CDR3 loop reads CASSLAAGGREKLFF. The DNA for the CDR3 is TGCGCCAGCAGCTTGGCGGCAGGGGGCCGTGAAAAACTGTTTTTT.

This chain's CDR3 is CASSLALAGDSGNTIYF. For the CDR3, the DNA is TGCGCCAGCAGCTTGGCTTTGGCAGGGGACTCTGGAAACACCATATATTTT. The genes are TRBV5-1 and TRBJ1-3, with D possibly being TRBD1 (6 bases). V dropped 0 bases and J dropped 0 bases, with 13 bases sitting between them. Germline V gene data show CDR1 as SGHRS and CDR2 as YFSETQ. The length of the CDR3 is 17 residues.

This chain joins TRBV9 and TRBJ2-7; 10 bases agree with TRBD2. The CDR3 runs to 18 residues. The germline V gene encodes CDR1 SGDLS and CDR2 YYNGEE. V was pared by 0 bases and J by 3 bases, with 12 bases of the junction left unmatched. The CDR3 reads CASSVDVAGGSTFYEQYF. The DNA for the CDR3 is TGTGCCAGCAGCGTAGATGTAGCGGGGGGAAGTACCTTCTACGAGCAGTACTTC.